This paragraph covers one TCR beta chain sequence. Its antigen is still unknown. No base quality values were provided; no much bigger clone lies one nucleotide off. TCR beta repertoires were profiled from peripheral blood of more than ten young patients with multiple sclerosis to demonstrate the VDJtools post-analysis software. The multiple sclerosis patients were children and adolescents ranging in age from about 6 to 17 years. This entry belongs to a study of post-analysis software for immune sequencing data (dated by TCRdb to the mid-2010s). With regard to the full study: Relapsing-remitting, secondary progressive and progressive-relapsing multiple sclerosis were recorded as disease courses, and subtype annotation was lacking for some patients. A subset of samples was prepared in parallel using single-end sample barcoding, then pooled and co-amplified after Illumina adapter ligation. Patient repertoires were compared against 10 to 12 previously published healthy control repertoires from donors aged about 6 to 28 years. Study-level results and caveats: The control group was slightly older than the multiple sclerosis patient group. Patients showed significantly higher frequencies than controls for 4 or 5 TRBV segments, among them TRBV5-6, TRBV5-1 and TRBV20-1. Strong co-clustering of samples prepared in the same batch was shown by direct clustering with F measure, prompting a batch-effect correction. Significantly lower normalized Chao1 diversity was found in multiple sclerosis patients than in controls, suggesting substantial peripheral T-cell clonal expansion.

Library preparation was by PCR. Sequencing took place on an Illumina HiSeq 2500. Unique molecular identifiers were incorporated into TCR beta cDNA libraries to reduce PCR and sequencing biases. Every 1 to 10 million input T cells yielded approximately 500,000 cDNA molecules, meaning each molecule approximated one T cell. The patient libraries were prepared and sequenced using the same protocol as the earlier healthy control dataset. Samples belonging to the same batch were prepared together, multiplexed and sequenced on a shared HiSeq lane. Under the source paper's analysis protocol: MIGEC handled the raw barcoded reads, throwing out single-read molecular identifier groups before consensus assembly and CDR3 extraction. Clonotype tables were post-analysed with VDJtools, and diversity was normalized by down-sampling all datasets to the smallest sample size. To correct batch-related cross-sample contamination, repertoire overlap clustering matched CDR3 amino acid sequences but not nucleotide sequences. TCRdb redid the processing of the public reads, applying fastp at Q25 and MiXCR, and retained in-frame beta chains. Entries that share a CDR3 protein sequence are merged under the most common genes and DNA. The authors' filters were not applied to this entry. The table for this sample lists fewer than 700,000 distinct CDR3 sequences; 44% of them were counted only once. The ten largest clones represent more than 1.5% of the sample.

The CDR3 covers 13 residues, taking in both the cysteine and the phenylalanine. The sequence is cut down to CDR3 DNA, 39 bases in frame from base 1. V is cut by 8 bases and J by 3 bases, and the space between the germline ends is 10 bases. This receptor chain uses TRBV12-3 or TRBV12-4 and TRBJ2-2; confidence is insufficient to name the D gene. Sequencing was done on a sample of blood. This clonotype originated in a girl aged 5 to 17 with multiple sclerosis. The CDR3 region: CASSGAYTGELFF. The sequenced DNA: TGTGCCAGCTCAGGTGCCTACACCGGGGAGCTGTTTTTT.